Each of the 5 T cell receptor beta chains below was sequenced from the same sample in a study of T-cell reconstitution after alpha-beta-depleted transplantation in children. This sample's TCRbeta library carried unique molecular identifier barcodes. TCRdb fed the PCR reads into MiXCR, producing one record per CDR3 protein. The sample shows about 610,000 distinct CDR3 sequences, 10% to 13% of them seen only once. The sequencing here drew on PBMCs from the stem cell graft donor, taken from the stem cell graft. The receptor set was obtained from a human donor who donated a stem cell graft to a child with acute myeloid leukemia.

Only a few counts were recorded for this clonotype. The chain joins TRBV10-3 to TRBJ2-1, with D perhaps matching TRBD2 (6 bases). This CDR3 has 15 amino acids. Trimming removed 4 bases from V and 8 bases from J, with 18 bases in between. Germline loops: CDR1 ENHRY, CDR2 SYGVKD. CDR3 region: CAISGSGGGWDEQFF. The CDR3 DNA reads TGTGCCATCAGTGGTAGCGGAGGAGGCTGGGATGAGCAGTTCTTC.

Ten or more counts support this clonotype. The V call is TRBV3-1, the J call TRBJ2-7, with D uncertain. Trimming removed 5 bases at V and 6 bases at J, with 11 bases between. CDR3 length: 12 residues. CDR1 is LGHDT and CDR2 is YNNKEL in the germline V gene (reference sequence). The CDR3 region has the DNA TGTGCCAGCAGCTCTCAGATGGGCGAGCAGTACTTC. Amino acid sequence: CASSSQMGEQYF.

This clonotype was observed at least ten times. The V and J genes are TRBV12-3 or TRBV12-4 and TRBJ1-3, with D possibly matching TRBD1 (5 bases). Trimming pared 5 bases from V and 15 bases from J, leaving 14 bases between. The CDR3 has 11 residues. The CDR3 reads CASSPSTEAYF. The CDR3 nucleotides read TGTGCCAGCAGTCCCTCGACAGAGGCATATTTT.

This clonotype was detected only a few times. The rearrangement links TRBV28 to TRBJ1-2; 10 nucleotides align to TRBD1. The CDR3 contains 14 residues. Germline CDR1 is MDHEN and CDR2 is SYDVKM. V lost 3 bases and J lost 6; bases outside the gene matches: 4. This CDR3 reads CASSLMTGGNGYTF. In DNA form, the CDR3 reads TGTGCCAGCAGTTTGATGACAGGGGGCAATGGCTACACCTTC.

The V gene is TRBV20-1, the J gene TRBJ2-3; TRBD2 aligns across 11 bases. Germline loops: CDR1 DFQATT, CDR2 SNEGSKA (reference sequence). The CDR3 contains 15 residues. The J segment lost 5 bases and the V segment lost 1 base, leaving 5 bases of the junction unmatched. For the CDR3, the DNA is TGCAGTGCTAGAGTACTAGCGGGAGTAGGAGATACGCAGTATTTT. It codes for CSARVLAGVGDTQYF.